Below, 5 T cell receptor beta chains from the same sample are listed, as sequenced in a study of blood T cells in healthy people across ages (dated by TCRdb to about 2015). Library preparation used 5' RACE. Sequenced using an Illumina HiSeq 2500. A second about 7 to 12 cycle PCR used a sample-barcoded 5' primer and a J-beta primer mix. TCRdb ran its own pipeline on the public reads, namely fastp trimming at Q25 and MiXCR clone calling, and kept in-frame beta chains. Every CDR3 protein is listed once, alongside the most common genes and DNA of its rows. The sample includes roughly 1,000,000 distinct CDR3 sequences, with approximately 26% observed a single time. About 0.8% of the sample comes from the top ten. These data were also filed under a second study, of T cells of mothers and their children.

Specimen: blood. These TCRs come from a girl aged 2 to 9 in good health.

This rearrangement joins TRBV6-2 or TRBV6-3 to TRBJ2-5, with 10 nucleotides matching TRBD2. The germline V gene encodes CDR1 MNHEY and CDR2 SVGEGT. The CDR3 consists of 15 residues. The trim removed 5 bases at V and 2 bases at J, leaving 5 bases unmatched. CDR3 amino acids: CASSDRTSGQETQYF. Here the CDR3 DNA reads TGTGCCAGCAGTGACCGGACTAGCGGACAAGAGACCCAGTACTTC.

This chain connects TRBV28 to TRBJ2-5, with 11 bases that match TRBD2. CDR1 MDHEN and CDR2 SYDVKM come from the germline V gene. The ends lost 6 bases at V and 5 bases at J; junction bases unmatched: 8. CDR3 length: 15 residues. The CDR3 region is CASRTTSGEGETQYF. In nucleotides, the CDR3 is TGTGCCAGCAGGACGACTAGCGGGGAGGGCGAGACCCAGTACTTC. Using reference TRBV28 and TRBJ2-5 for the parts outside the CDR3, the full variable domain is DVKVTQSSRYLVKRTGEKVFLECVQDMDHENMFWYRQDPGLGLRLIYFSYDVKMKEKGDIPEGYSVSREKKERFSLILESASTNQTSMYLCASRTTSGEGETQYFGPGTRLLVL.

The chain employs TRBV6-1 and TRBJ2-2; the match to TRBD1 covers 8 bases. CDR3 length equals 15 residues. V shed 6 bases and J 3 bases; nucleotides not matched to a gene: 6. The germline V gene encodes CDR1 MNHNS and CDR2 SASEGT. For the CDR3, the DNA is TGTGCCAGCAGCAGCGGACAGGGCCACACCGGGGAGCTGTTTTTT. This gives the protein CASSSGQGHTGELFF.

This clonotype has only a few counts. J is TRBJ1-2 and V is TRBV20-1; 8 bases agree with TRBD1. V gave up 5 bases and J gave up 2 bases; unmatched junction bases: 10. The CDR3 has 15 residues. Per the germline V gene, CDR1 is DFQATT and CDR2 is SNEGSKA (reference sequence). The CDR3 protein is CSAQPPGQGNYGYTF. As DNA, the CDR3 is TGCAGTGCTCAACCCCCCGGACAGGGAAACTATGGCTACACCTTC.

The chain links TRBV28 to TRBJ1-1; D is undetermined. Trimming pared 4 bases from V and 0 bases from J, leaving 18 bases between. Germline V lookup: CDR1 MDHEN, CDR2 SYDVKM. This CDR3 has 17 amino acids. Here the CDR3 reads CASSYIFTPGLNTEAFF. DNA for the CDR3: TGTGCCAGCAGTTATATTTTCACTCCCGGACTGAACACTGAAGCTTTCTTT. Complete variable domain (other parts from reference TRBV28 and TRBJ1-1): DVKVTQSSRYLVKRTGEKVFLECVQDMDHENMFWYRQDPGLGLRLIYFSYDVKMKEKGDIPEGYSVSREKKERFSLILESASTNQTSMYLCASSYIFTPGLNTEAFFGQGTRLTVV.